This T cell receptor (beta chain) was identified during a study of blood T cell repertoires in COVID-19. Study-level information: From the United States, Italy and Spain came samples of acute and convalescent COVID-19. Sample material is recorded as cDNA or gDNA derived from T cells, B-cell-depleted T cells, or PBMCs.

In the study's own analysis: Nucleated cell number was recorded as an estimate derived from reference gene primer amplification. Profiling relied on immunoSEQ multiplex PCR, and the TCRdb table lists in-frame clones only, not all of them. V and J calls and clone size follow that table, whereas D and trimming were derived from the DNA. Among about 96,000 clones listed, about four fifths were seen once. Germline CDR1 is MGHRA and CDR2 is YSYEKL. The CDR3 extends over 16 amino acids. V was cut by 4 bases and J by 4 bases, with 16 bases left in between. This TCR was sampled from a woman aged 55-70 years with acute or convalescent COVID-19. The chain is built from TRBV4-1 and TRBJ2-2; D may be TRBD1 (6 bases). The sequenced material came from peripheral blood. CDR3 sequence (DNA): TGCGCCAGCAGCCGAGCAACAGGGCGGAGCACCGGGGAGCTGTTTTTT. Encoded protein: CASSRATGRSTGELFF.